What follows are 6 T cell receptor beta chains derived from one specimen sequenced in a study of T cell changes during pregnancy in multiple sclerosis. Method: immunoSEQ multiplex PCR; TCRdb's copy keeps in-frame clones and lacks some. The sample includes over 30,000 clones, 88% of them seen just once. Sequences were derived from CD4+ T cells from peripheral blood mononuclear cells, sampled before pregnancy. Receptors were obtained from a female donor with multiple sclerosis, enrolled in a pregnancy study.

The chain combines TRBV5-4 with TRBJ2-7; 7 nucleotides agree with TRBD1. Trimming took 2 bases from V and 3 from J; bases not matched to a gene: 8. Germline assignment: CDR1 SGHNT and CDR2 YYREEE (reference sequence). This CDR3 has 15 residues. CDR3 nucleotide sequence: TGTGCCAGCAGCTTTAACCCGGGACAGCTCTACGAGCAGTACTTC. Translating it yields CASSFNPGQLYEQYF. Full variable domain (outside the CDR3, taken from reference TRBV5-4 and TRBJ2-7): ETGVTQSPTHLIKTRGQQVTLRCSSQSGHNTVSWYQQALGQGPQFIFQYYREEENGRGNFPPRFSGLQFPNYSSELNVNALELDDSALYLCASSFNPGQLYEQYFGPGTRLTVT.

The V gene is TRBV7-2, the J gene TRBJ2-3, with TRBD2 matching over 10 bases. The CDR3 length is 15 residues. Germline V CDR1 and CDR2: SGHTA, FQGNSA. J lost 4 bases, V lost 2 bases, and 3 bases had no gene match. CDR3 loop: CASSLSSGGADTQYF. The DNA for the CDR3 is TGTGCCAGCAGCTTATCTAGCGGGGGAGCAGATACGCAGTATTTT.

This clone was counted a few times. V and J are TRBV7-7 and TRBJ2-1; no clear D. The CDR3 has 13 residues. Per the germline V gene, CDR1 is SSHAT and CDR2 is FNYEAQ (reference sequence). Trimming removed 3 bases from V and 0 bases from J, with 3 bases in between. The CDR3 bases are TGTGCCAGCAGCTTCAGCTCCTACAATGAGCAGTTCTTC. Protein: CASSFSSYNEQFF.

On this clone: Other DNA sequences in this sample translate to the same CDR3. This sequence joins TRBV5-1 and TRBJ2-5; 11 bases agree with TRBD2. Losses at the gene ends were 5 bases for V and 3 bases for J; bases not matched to a gene: 6. The CDR3 spans 15 residues. Germline V gives CDR1 SGHRS, CDR2 YFSETQ. The CDR3 sequence is CASSGGGLAEETQYF. CDR3 nucleotides: TGCGCCAGCAGTGGGGGGGGACTAGCGGAAGAGACCCAGTACTTC.

The rearrangement joins TRBV18 to TRBJ2-7; maybe TRBD1 (6 bases). Trimming cost V 1 base and J 2 bases, with 24 bases left between them. This CDR3 has 19 residues. Germline V gives CDR1 KGHSH, CDR2 LQKENI. The CDR3 loop reads CASSPRTPDSTGFTYEQYF. As DNA, the CDR3 is TGTGCCAGCTCACCACGAACACCCGATTCTACAGGGTTTACCTACGAGCAGTACTTC.

The chain links TRBV28 to TRBJ1-2; D call uncertain. The CDR3 has 14 residues. Between the trimmed V and J ends, which lost 7 bases and 1 base, there was a span of 13 bases. The germline V gene has CDR1 MDHEN and CDR2 SYDVKM. CDR3 region: CASTSSPINYGYTF. The CDR3 nucleotides are TGTGCCAGCACCTCAAGCCCCATTAACTATGGCTACACCTTC.